This T cell receptor (beta chain) appears in the sequencing data of a study of beta chain features in type 1 diabetes. This CDR3 spans 16 amino acids. Every bit of the isolated RNA underwent reverse transcription, so sequencing read expressed TCRB transcripts. The protocol was immunoSEQ multiplex PCR, while the TCRdb copy is restricted to in-frame clones and leaves out a portion. The data show about 150,000 clones, about 7.3% seen once. The V gene is TRBV21-1, the J gene TRBJ2-7; TRBD2, as called in the table, went unchecked against the DNA. TRBV21-1 is annotated as a pseudogene. Sequenced input: central memory CD4+ T cells from blood. This receptor was taken from a man aged 18 to 29 in good health. In nucleotides, the CDR3 is TGTGCCAGCAGCGCCATAATCTCCGGGCCGGGGTACGAGCAGTACTTC. It encodes CASSAIISGPGYEQYF.